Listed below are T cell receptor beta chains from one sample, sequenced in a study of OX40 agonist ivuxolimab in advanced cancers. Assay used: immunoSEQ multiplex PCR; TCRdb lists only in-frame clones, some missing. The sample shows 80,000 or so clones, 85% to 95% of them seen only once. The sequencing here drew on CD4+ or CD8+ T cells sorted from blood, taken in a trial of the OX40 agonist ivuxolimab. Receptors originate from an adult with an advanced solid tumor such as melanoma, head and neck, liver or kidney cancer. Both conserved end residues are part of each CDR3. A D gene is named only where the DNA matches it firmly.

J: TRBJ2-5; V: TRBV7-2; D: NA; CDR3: CASSFRPLEETQYF; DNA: TGTGCCAGCAGCTTCCGTCCGCTAGAAGAGACCCAGTACTTC
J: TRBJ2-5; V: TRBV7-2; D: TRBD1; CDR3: CASSLAGTGVGETQYF; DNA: TGTGCCAGCAGTCTGGCCGGGACAGGGGTGGGGGAGACCCAGTACTTC
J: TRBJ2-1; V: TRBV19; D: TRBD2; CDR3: CASSTSGREPYNEQFF; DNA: TGTGCCAGTAGTACTAGCGGGAGGGAACCCTACAATGAGCAGTTCTTC
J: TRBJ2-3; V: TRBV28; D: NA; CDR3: CASGGADRRSTQYF; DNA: TGTGCCAGCGGGGGGGCCGATAGACGGAGTACGCAGTATTTT
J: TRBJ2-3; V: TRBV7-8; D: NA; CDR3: CASSPGLGTDTQYF; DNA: TGTGCCAGCAGCCCCGGACTCGGCACAGATACGCAGTATTTT
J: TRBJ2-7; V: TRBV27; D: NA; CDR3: CASSSSTAPTDEQYF; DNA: TGTGCCAGCAGTTCATCGACTGCGCCTACTGACGAGCAGTACTTC
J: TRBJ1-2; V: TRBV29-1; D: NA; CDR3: CSVEKGNYGYTF; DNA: TGCAGCGTTGAAAAGGGAAACTATGGCTACACCTTC
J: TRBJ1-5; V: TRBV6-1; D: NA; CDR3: CASSDQGKTVNQPQHF; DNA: TGTGCCAGCAGTGATCAGGGGAAGACTGTCAATCAGCCCCAGCATTTT
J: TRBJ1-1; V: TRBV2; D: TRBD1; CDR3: CASRRTGMNTEAFF; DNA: TGTGCCAGCAGAAGGACAGGGATGAACACTGAAGCTTTCTTT
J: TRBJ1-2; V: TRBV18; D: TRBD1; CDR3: CASSSGTGIGYTF; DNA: TGTGCCAGCTCCTCCGGGACAGGGATCGGCTACACCTTC
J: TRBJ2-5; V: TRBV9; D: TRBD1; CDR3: CASSLQGAQETQYF; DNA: TGTGCCAGCAGCCTTCAGGGGGCCCAAGAGACCCAGTACTTC
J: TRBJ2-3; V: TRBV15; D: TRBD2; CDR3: CATSRAGGLAGVGDTQYF; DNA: TGTGCCACCAGCAGAGCGGGGGGACTAGCGGGGGTAGGGGATACGCAGTATTTT
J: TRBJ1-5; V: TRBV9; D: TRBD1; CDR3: CASSVDIAGQGYNQPQHF; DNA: TGTGCCAGCAGCGTAGATATCGCCGGACAGGGCTACAATCAGCCCCAGCATTTT
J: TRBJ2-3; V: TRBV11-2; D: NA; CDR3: CATQEANTDTQYF; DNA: TGTGCCACACAGGAGGCAAACACAGATACGCAGTATTTT
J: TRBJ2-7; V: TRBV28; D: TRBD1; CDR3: CANGDRASYEQYF; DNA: TGTGCCAACGGGGACAGGGCCTCCTACGAGCAGTACTTC
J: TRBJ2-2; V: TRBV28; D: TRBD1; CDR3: CASSFRQGFTGELFF; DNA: TGTGCCAGCAGTTTCAGACAGGGATTCACCGGGGAGCTGTTTTTT
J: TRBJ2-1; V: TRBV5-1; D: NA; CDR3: CASSSGSSLTNEQFF; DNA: TGCGCCAGCAGCTCTGGCTCCTCCCTTACCAATGAGCAGTTCTTC
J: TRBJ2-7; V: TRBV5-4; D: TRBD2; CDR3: CASSWTSGSPPHEQYF; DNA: TGTGCCAGCAGCTGGACTAGCGGGAGTCCTCCTCACGAGCAGTACTTC
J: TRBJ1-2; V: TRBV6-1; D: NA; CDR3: CASSEWMAGSGYTF; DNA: TGTGCCAGCAGTGAATGGATGGCAGGGTCTGGCTACACCTTC
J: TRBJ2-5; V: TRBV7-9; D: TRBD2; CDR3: CASSLGLGTSGQETQYF; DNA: TGTGCCAGCAGCTTAGGACTCGGGACTAGCGGTCAAGAGACCCAGTACTTC
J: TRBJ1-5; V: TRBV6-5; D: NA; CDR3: CASSPGLGGQPQHF; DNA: TGTGCCAGCAGTCCAGGGTTAGGGGGTCAGCCCCAGCATTTT
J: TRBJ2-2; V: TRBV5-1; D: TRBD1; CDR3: CASSGGQGSGELFF; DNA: TGCGCCAGCAGCGGTGGACAGGGCTCCGGGGAGCTGTTTTTT
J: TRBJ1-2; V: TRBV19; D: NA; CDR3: CASSMVHGYTF; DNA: TGTGCCAGTAGTATGGTCCATGGCTACACCTTC
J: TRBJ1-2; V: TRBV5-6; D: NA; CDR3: CASSLTGENYGYTF; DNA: TGTGCCAGCAGCTTGACAGGCGAAAACTATGGCTACACCTTC
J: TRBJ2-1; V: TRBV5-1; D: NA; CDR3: CASSLVPAGAYNEQFF; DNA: TGCGCCAGCAGTCTCGTTCCGGCCGGAGCGTACAATGAGCAGTTCTTC
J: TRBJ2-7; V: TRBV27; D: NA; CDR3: CASRPTPTYEQYF; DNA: TGTGCCAGCAGACCTACACCTACCTACGAGCAGTACTTC
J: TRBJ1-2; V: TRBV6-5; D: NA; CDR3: CASSSTAGYTF; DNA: TGTGCCAGCAGTTCGACGGCGGGCTACACCTTC
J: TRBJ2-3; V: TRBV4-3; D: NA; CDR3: CASSQAPGESADTQYF; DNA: TGCGCCAGCAGCCAAGCACCAGGGGAATCAGCAGATACGCAGTATTTT
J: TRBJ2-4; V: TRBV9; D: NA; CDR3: CASSVGLTLAKNIQYF; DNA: TGTGCCAGCAGCGTAGGTCTTACGCTAGCCAAAAACATTCAGTACTTC
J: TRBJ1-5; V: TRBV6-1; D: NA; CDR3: CASSGDRTYQPQHF; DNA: TGTGCCAGCAGTGGAGACAGGACTTATCAGCCCCAGCATTTT
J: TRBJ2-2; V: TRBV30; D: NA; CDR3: CAWRASGTGELFF; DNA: TGTGCCTGGAGAGCTTCTGGCACCGGGGAGCTGTTTTTT
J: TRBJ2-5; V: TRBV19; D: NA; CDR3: CASSPPGGAGETQYF; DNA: TGTGCCAGTAGTCCCCCGGGGGGCGCGGGAGAGACCCAGTACTTC
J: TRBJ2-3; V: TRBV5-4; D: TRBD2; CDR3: CASSPPGGGTDTQYF; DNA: TGTGCCAGCAGTCCACCGGGGGGGGGCACAGATACGCAGTATTTT